This TCR beta chain was observed in a study of cytomegalovirus exposure and HLA in healthy donors. Germline CDR1 LGHNA, CDR2 YNFKEQ. This CDR3 is built from 17 residues. The trim removed 3 bases at V and 2 bases at J, leaving 11 bases unmatched. A multiplex PCR was run with 60 Vbeta primers and 13 Jbeta primers. Method: immunoSEQ multiplex PCR; TCRdb's copy keeps in-frame clones and lacks some. Of about 140,000 clones in the sample, 88% were seen once. The rearrangement uses TRBV4-2 and TRBJ2-7; 9 bases map to TRBD1. This receptor was identified in a woman aged 35 to 49 in good health and CMV-seronegative. Sequenced sample: PBMCs. CDR3 DNA sequence: TGTGCCAGCAGCCACCCAAAATCCGGGACAGGGACCTACGAGCAGTACTTC. Translated, it gives CASSHPKSGTGTYEQYF.